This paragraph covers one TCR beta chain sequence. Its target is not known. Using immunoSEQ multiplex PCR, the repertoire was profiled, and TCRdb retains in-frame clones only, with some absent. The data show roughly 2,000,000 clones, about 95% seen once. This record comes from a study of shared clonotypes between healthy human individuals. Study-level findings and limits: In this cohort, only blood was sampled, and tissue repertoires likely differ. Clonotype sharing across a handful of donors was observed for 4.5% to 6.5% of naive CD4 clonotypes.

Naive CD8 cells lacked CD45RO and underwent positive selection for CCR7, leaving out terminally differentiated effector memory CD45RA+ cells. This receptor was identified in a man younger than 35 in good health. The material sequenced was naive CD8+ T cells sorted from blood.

The CDR3 loop reads CASSASGLSSYEQYF. The CDR3 region has the DNA TGTGCCAGCAGCGCGTCCGGACTGAGCTCCTACGAGCAGTACTTC. The genes are TRBV5-4 and TRBJ2-7, with D perhaps TRBD2 (5 bases). Trimming removed 4 bases from V and 0 bases from J, with 14 bases in between. The CDR3 extends over 15 amino acids. The germline gives CDR1 SGHNT, CDR2 YYREEE (reference sequence).